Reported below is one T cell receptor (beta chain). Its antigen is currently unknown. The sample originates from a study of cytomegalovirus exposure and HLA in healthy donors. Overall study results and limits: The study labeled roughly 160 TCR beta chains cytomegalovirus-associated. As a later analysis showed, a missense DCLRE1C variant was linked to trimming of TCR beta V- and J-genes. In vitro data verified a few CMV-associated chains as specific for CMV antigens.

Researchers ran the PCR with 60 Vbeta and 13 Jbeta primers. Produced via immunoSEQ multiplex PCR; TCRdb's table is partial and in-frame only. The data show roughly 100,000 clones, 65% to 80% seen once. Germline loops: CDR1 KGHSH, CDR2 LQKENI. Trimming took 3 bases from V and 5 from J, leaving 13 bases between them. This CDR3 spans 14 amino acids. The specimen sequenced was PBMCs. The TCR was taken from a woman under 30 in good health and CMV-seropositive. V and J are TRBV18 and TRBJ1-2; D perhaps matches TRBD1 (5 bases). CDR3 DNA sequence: TGTGCCAGCTCACCGGCGGGGGGGAATTATGGCTACACCTTC. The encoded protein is CASSPAGGNYGYTF.